The 16 T cell receptor beta chains below come from one sample, sequenced in a study of cytomegalovirus exposure and HLA in healthy donors. PCR amplification relied on 60 Vbeta primers (plus 13 Jbeta primers). Libraries were prepared by immunoSEQ multiplex PCR; TCRdb keeps only in-frame clonotypes and omits some of them. Of about 68,000 clones listed, approximately 80% are singletons. The specimen was PBMCs. The receptor set was obtained from a human donor in good health.

The rearrangement links TRBV5-4 to TRBJ2-1; 8 bases are shared with TRBD1. This CDR3 region has 15 residues. Germline CDR1 SGHNT, CDR2 YYREEE (reference sequence). V trimming: 2 bases; J trimming: 2 bases; junction bases outside the gene matches: 3. The CDR3 region has the DNA TGTGCCAGCAGCTTCCCGGGACAGGCCTACAATGAGCAGTTCTTC. Amino acids: CASSFPGQAYNEQFF.

V gene TRBV7-3 combines with J gene TRBJ1-1; maybe TRBD1 (5 bases). Germline lookup yields CDR1 SGHTA and CDR2 FQGTGA. V was clipped by 4 bases and J by 1 base, with 10 bases between them. The CDR3 spans 14 residues. CDR3 amino acids: CASSSSDTNTEAFF. CDR3 nucleotide sequence: TGTGCCAGCAGCTCCTCGGACACGAACACTGAAGCTTTCTTT.

There are a few counts of this clone. The V gene is TRBV30, the J gene TRBJ2-1; tentative D call: TRBD2 (7 bases). The CDR3 runs 17 residues. Germline values: CDR1 GTSNPN, CDR2 SVGIG (reference sequence). Trimming removed 3 bases at V and 4 bases at J, with 22 bases between. CDR3 amino acids: CAWRRGGGGTRYNEQFF. In DNA form, the CDR3 reads TGTGCCTGGAGGAGGGGGGGAGGAGGGACGCGGTACAATGAGCAGTTCTTC.

The V gene is TRBV18, the J gene TRBJ1-3; D uncertain. This CDR3 comprises 14 residues. Trimming took off 1 base at V and 3 bases at J, with 7 bases between the two ends. Germline-derived CDR1 and CDR2 are KGHSH and LQKENI. The CDR3 DNA sequence: TGTGCCAGCTCACCACTCGGGGATGGAAACACCATATATTTT. Translating gives CASSPLGDGNTIYF.

The chain employs TRBV2 and TRBJ1-1, with a possible D match to TRBD1 (5 bases). This CDR3 region has 13 residues. Germline CDR1 reads SNHLY; CDR2 reads FYNNEI. V was shortened by 10 bases and J by 0 bases, with 12 bases between the two germline ends. The DNA for the CDR3 is TGTGCCACACAGGTCACCTTGAACACTGAAGCTTTCTTT. Protein product: CATQVTLNTEAFF. The full variable domain, its missing parts supplied by reference TRBV2 and TRBJ1-1, is EPEVTQTPSHQVTQMGQEVILRCVPISNHLYFYWYRQILGQKVEFLVSFYNNEISEKSEIFDDQFSVERPDGSNFTLKIRSTKLEDSAMYFCATQVTLNTEAFFGQGTRLTVV.

The chain is built from TRBV6-6 and TRBJ2-3; the match to TRBD2 covers 8 bases. CDR1 is MNHNY and CDR2 is SVGAGI in the germline V gene (reference sequence). This CDR3 contains 14 residues. V gave up 5 bases and J gave up 4 bases; unmatched junction bases: 5. CDR3 region: CASSPGLAADTQYF. The CDR3 coding sequence is TGTGCCAGCAGTCCCGGACTAGCTGCAGATACGCAGTATTTT.

V gene TRBV5-1 combines with J gene TRBJ1-4; possible D gene TRBD1, 6 bases. Per germline, CDR1 SGHRS and CDR2 YFSETQ. V was shortened by 6 bases and J by 8 bases, with 14 bases between the two germline ends. There are 13 residues in the CDR3. The CDR3 DNA reads as TGCGCCAGCAAACAGGAAAGGGGGGAAAAACTGTTTTTT. It translates to CASKQERGEKLFF.

The CDR3 spells CASGWTAYEQYF. The CDR3 bases are TGTGCCAGCGGGTGGACTGCCTACGAGCAGTACTTC. The rearrangement links TRBV27 to TRBJ2-7; weak D call: TRBD2 (5 bases). V dropped 8 bases and J dropped 2 bases, with 10 bases sitting between them. CDR1 and CDR2 (germline): MNHEY, SMNVEV (reference sequence). The CDR3 is 12 amino acids.

The gene calls are TRBV7-8 and TRBJ1-5; 8 bases are a match to TRBD1. V lost 5 bases, J lost 2 bases, and 5 bases stayed unmatched. The CDR3 is 15 residues long. CDR1 is SGHVS and CDR2 is FQNEAQ in the germline V gene. The DNA for the CDR3 is TGTGCCAGCAGCCAAACGACAGGGGGCAATCAGCCCCAGCATTTT. It encodes CASSQTTGGNQPQHF.

V and J are TRBV4-3 and TRBJ2-7; possible D gene TRBD1, 6 bases. Trimming took off 0 bases at V and 3 bases at J, with 15 bases between the two ends. The germline V gene encodes CDR1 LGHNA and CDR2 YSLEER. The CDR3 extends over 16 amino acids. The CDR3 sequence is CASSQELGGRDYEQYF. Written as DNA, the CDR3 is TGCGCCAGCAGCCAAGAACTAGGGGGACGGGACTACGAGCAGTACTTC.

V gene TRBV28 combines with J gene TRBJ2-3; 8 nucleotides match TRBD1. The ends lost 6 bases at V and 3 bases at J; junction bases unmatched: 5. Germline CDR1 and CDR2: MDHEN and SYDVKM. The CDR3 totals 14 residues. The CDR3 DNA sequence: TGTGCCAGCAGCCGGACAGGGAGGACAGATACGCAGTATTTT. Translating it yields CASSRTGRTDTQYF.

The V call is TRBV5-6, the J call TRBJ2-7; D is perhaps TRBD1 (5 bases). Germline values: CDR1 SGHDT, CDR2 YYEEEE. This CDR3 contains 12 residues. Trimming took 4 bases from V and 4 from J, leaving 9 bases between them. The CDR3 loop is CASSAPGYEQYF. DNA for the CDR3: TGTGCCAGCAGCGCGCCAGGGTACGAGCAGTACTTC.

About this clone: Germline is not matched at one junction end, which may reflect a read error. This sequence joins TRBV28 and TRBJ1-6, with a weak D call TRBD1 (5 bases). Germline CDR1 reads MDHEN; CDR2 reads SYDVKM. CDR3 length: 15 residues. DNA for the CDR3: TGTGCCAGCACACTACGGGGGGTTTCCCATTCACTCCTCCACTTT. This codes for CASTLRGVSHSLLHF.

The chain is built from TRBV27 and TRBJ1-1, with 9 bases fitting TRBD1. The germline CDR1 and CDR2 sequences are MNHEY and SMNVEV (reference sequence). This CDR3 comprises 20 residues. The ends lost 5 bases at V and 5 bases at J; junction bases unmatched: 24. CDR3 bases: TGTGCCAGCAGTCCAAAGTCCCGGGACAGGGTATTAGCTTTGGGAACTGAAGCTTTCTTT. This gives the protein CASSPKSRDRVLALGTEAFF.

The chain has TRBV27 and TRBJ2-7; 8 bases agree with TRBD1. Germline lookup yields CDR1 MNHEY and CDR2 SMNVEV (reference sequence). The ends lost 6 bases at V and 0 bases at J; junction bases unmatched: 1. The CDR3 is made up of 13 amino acids. In nucleotides, the CDR3 is TGTGCCAGCAGAACAGGGGGCTCCTACGAGCAGTACTTC. It encodes CASRTGGSYEQYF.

The chain joins TRBV9 to TRBJ2-7; D might be TRBD2 (6 bases). The V gene lost 4 bases and the J gene lost 1 base, with 9 bases spanning the gap. The CDR3 has 13 amino acids. CDR1 and CDR2 (germline): SGDLS, YYNGEE. CDR3 in amino acids: CASSPGGSYEQYF. In DNA, the CDR3 is TGTGCCAGCAGCCCCGGGGGATCCTACGAGCAGTACTTC. Full variable domain (remainder filled in from reference TRBV9 and TRBJ2-7): DSGVTQTPKHLITATGQRVTLRCSPRSGDLSVYWYQQSLDQGLQFLIQYYNGEERAKGNILERFSAQQFPDLHSELNLSSLELGDSALYFCASSPGGSYEQYFGPGTRLTVT.